This T cell receptor beta chain was obtained from a study of T cell changes during pregnancy in multiple sclerosis. The data were produced by immunoSEQ multiplex PCR, yet TCRdb's version contains in-frame clones alone and is incomplete. In the table there are about 50,000 clones, more than 85% of which are singletons. Germline V lookup: CDR1 MNHEY, CDR2 SVGAGI. V shed 8 bases, J shed 4 bases, and the junction held 13 bases outside the gene matches. The CDR3 spans 15 residues. The sample in question was CD4+ T cells from peripheral blood mononuclear cells, obtained after pregnancy. The clonotype comes from a female donor with multiple sclerosis, enrolled in a pregnancy study. The V gene is TRBV6-5, the J gene TRBJ2-5; TRBD1 aligns across 7 bases. CDR3 nucleotides: TGTGCCAGCGGCCGAACAGGGGTCTCCCGAGAGACCCAGTACTTC. Amino acid sequence: CASGRTGVSRETQYF.